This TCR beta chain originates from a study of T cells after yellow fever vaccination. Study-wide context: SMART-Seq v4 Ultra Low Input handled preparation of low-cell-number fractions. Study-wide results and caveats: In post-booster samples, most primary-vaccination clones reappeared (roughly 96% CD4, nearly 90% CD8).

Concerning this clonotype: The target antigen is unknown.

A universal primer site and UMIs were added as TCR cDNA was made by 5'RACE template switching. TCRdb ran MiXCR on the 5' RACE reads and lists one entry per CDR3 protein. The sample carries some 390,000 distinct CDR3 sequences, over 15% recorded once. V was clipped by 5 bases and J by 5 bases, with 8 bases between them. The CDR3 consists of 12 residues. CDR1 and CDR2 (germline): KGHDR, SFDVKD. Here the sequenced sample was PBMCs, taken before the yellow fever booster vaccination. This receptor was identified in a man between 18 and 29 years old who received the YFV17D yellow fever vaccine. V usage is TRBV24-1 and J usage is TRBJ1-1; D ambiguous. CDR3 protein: CATSGRRTEAFF. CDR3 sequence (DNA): TGTGCCACCAGTGGTCGGAGAACTGAAGCTTTCTTT.